This is a list of T cell receptor beta chains from one sample in a study of cytomegalovirus exposure and HLA in healthy donors. Produced via immunoSEQ multiplex PCR; TCRdb's table is partial and in-frame only. Of roughly 150,000 clones detected, 82% appear once; the ten largest clones hold 4.5% to 6%. Sequencing was carried out using PBMCs. The receptors derive from a man under 40 in good health and CMV-seropositive. CDR3s include the opening cysteine and the closing phenylalanine or tryptophan. A D gene is named only where the DNA matches it firmly. Clone size, where shown, is once, few, many, or a class for clones that have expanded.

NA	NA	TRBJ1-5	TRBV28	TGTGCCAGTTATAGCAATCAGCCCCAGCATTTT	CASYSNQPQHF
NA	once	TRBJ2-3	TRBV16	TGTGCCAGCAGCCCGATCGAGGATACGCAGTATTTT	CASSPIEDTQYF
TRBD1	NA	TRBJ2-7	TRBV27	TGTGCCAGCAGCCCACGGACAGGGGCGACCTACGAGCAGTACTTC	CASSPRTGATYEQYF
NA	few	TRBJ2-5	TRBV21-1	TGTGCCAGCAGTCGCCCTCCCCCCAGGGCACAAGAGACCCAGTACTTC	CASSRPPPRAQETQYF
TRBD2	NA	TRBJ2-5	TRBV11-2	TGTGCCAGCAGCTCCCCCGCGGGGGTTATGGAGACCCAGTACTTC	CASSSPAGVMETQYF
TRBD2	NA	TRBJ2-1	TRBV11-2	TGTGCCAGCAAGGAATCCACCGGGGGGAGAGGGTTCAATGAGCAGTTCTTC	CASKESTGGRGFNEQFF
NA	NA	TRBJ2-1	TRBV28	TGTGCCAGCAGTCCCAGGGTCAATGAGCAGTTCTTC	CASSPRVNEQFF
NA	NA	TRBJ2-3	TRBV28	TGTGCCAGCAGTTTGGAGGGAATGGGATCGCAGTATTTT	CASSLEGMGSQYF
TRBD2	NA	TRBJ2-5	TRBV7-2	TGTGCCAGCAGCCCTCCGGGACTAGCGGAACAAGAGACCCAGTACTTC	CASSPPGLAEQETQYF
NA	NA	TRBJ2-7	TRBV11-2	TGTGCCAGCAGCCCCAACAGGGTTAGCTCCTACGAGCAGTACTTC	CASSPNRVSSYEQYF
NA	NA	TRBJ1-1	TRBV28	TGTGCCAGCAGCATCCTCGCCCGGAGACACACTGAAGCTTTCTTT	CASSILARRHTEAFF
TRBD2	few	TRBJ2-3	TRBV5-4	TGTGCCAGCAGCTTCCGGGGGGGAGTCACAGATACGCAGTATTTT	CASSFRGGVTDTQYF
TRBD1	NA	TRBJ1-2	TRBV28	TGTGCCAGCAGAATAAACAGGGGGGTGGTGAAGGGCTACACCTTC	CASRINRGVVKGYTF
NA	few	TRBJ2-3	TRBV7-8	TGTGCCAGCAGCGGGGGCCCACCGGATACGCAGTATTTT	CASSGGPPDTQYF
NA	NA	TRBJ2-5	TRBV6-5	TGTGCCAGCAGTTACCCATCAAGCGGCCAAGAGACCCAGTACTTC	CASSYPSSGQETQYF
TRBD2	NA	TRBJ2-7	TRBV11-2	TGTGCCAGCAGCTTCTCCCAGTCCGGGACTACCTCCTACGAGCAGTACTTC	CASSFSQSGTTSYEQYF
TRBD1	NA	TRBJ1-3	TRBV7-2	TGTGCCAGCAGCTTAGACAGGGGCTCTGGAAACACCATATATTTT	CASSLDRGSGNTIYF
TRBD1	NA	TRBJ2-7	TRBV10-3	TGTGCCATCAGTGCAGGGGGATCTAGCTCCTACGAGCAGTACTTC	CAISAGGSSSYEQYF
TRBD2	NA	TRBJ2-2	TRBV4-3	TGCGCCAGCAGCCCCCTATTCGCGGGGGGCCCCCTCACCGGGGAGCTGTTTTTT	CASSPLFAGGPLTGELFF
TRBD1	once	TRBJ2-3	TRBV30	TGTGCCTGGAGTACCTGGGACAGCCACACAGATACGCAGTATTTT	CAWSTWDSHTDTQYF
NA	few	TRBJ1-5	TRBV7-9	TGTGCCAGCAGCTTAGCCGGGGGGAACAATCAGCCCCAGCATTTT	CASSLAGGNNQPQHF
TRBD1	NA	TRBJ1-5	TRBV27	TGTGCCAGCAGCATACAGGGGGGCAATCAGCCCCAGCATTTT	CASSIQGGNQPQHF
NA	NA	TRBJ2-5	TRBV29-1	TGCAGCGTTTCTCCCTCCGCGGACTTCTTGGGGGAGACCCAGTACTTC	CSVSPSADFLGETQYF
NA	NA	TRBJ2-1	TRBV18	TGTGCCAGCTCACCACCGGGAGTCGGGGGGCGCGATGAGCAGTTCTTC	CASSPPGVGGRDEQFF
NA	NA	TRBJ1-5	TRBV5-5	TGTGCCAGCAGCTTGGAACGGTTTCAGCCCCAGCATTTT	CASSLERFQPQHF
NA	NA	TRBJ1-3	TRBV5-6	TGTGCCAGCAGGGCCAGGGGAACTGGAAACACCATATATTTT	CASRARGTGNTIYF
TRBD2	NA	TRBJ2-1	TRBV4-3	TGCGCCAGCAGCCTACTTGTGCCGCGGGGGGGCCTGGGTGAGCAGTTCTTC	CASSLLVPRGGLGEQFF
TRBD2	NA	TRBJ2-1	TRBV10-2	TGCGCCAGCACCTTAGCGGGGGGGGCAAATGAGCAGTTCTTC	CASTLAGGANEQFF
NA	NA	TRBJ1-5	TRBV5-3	TGTGCCAGAAGCTTGAATGGAGCCGGGCCCCAGCATTTT	CARSLNGAGPQHF
NA	NA	TRBJ2-1	TRBV28	TGTGCCAGCAGGACCCCAGGGAATGAGCAGTTCTTC	CASRTPGNEQFF
NA	NA	TRBJ2-2	TRBV19	TGTGCCAGTAATCCGGGAAACACCGGGGAGCTGTTTTTT	CASNPGNTGELFF
NA	NA	TRBJ2-2	TRBV7-9	TGTGCCAGCAGCTTAGCCGTTAACACCGGGGAGCTGTTTTTT	CASSLAVNTGELFF
NA	NA	TRBJ1-1	TRBV5-6	TGTGCCAGCAGCCTGGAAATTGGCAGGGTATTCACTGAAGCTTTCTTT	CASSLEIGRVFTEAFF
NA	NA	TRBJ2-1	TRBV5-8	TGTGCCAGCAGCTTGCCCGCTAGCATTAACCCCAATGAGCAGTTCTTC	CASSLPASINPNEQFF
NA	NA	TRBJ2-7	TRBV27	TGTGCCAGCAGTTCACAGACCTACGAGCAGTACTTC	CASSSQTYEQYF
TRBD1	NA	TRBJ2-3	TRBV6-6	TGTGCCAGCAGTTACCCTAGACAGGGGGCCGGAGATACGCAGTATTTT	CASSYPRQGAGDTQYF
NA	few	TRBJ2-1	TRBV4-3	TGCGCCAGCAGCCAAGACGCCGGGGTTAAAATGAATGAGCAGTTCTTC	CASSQDAGVKMNEQFF
NA	NA	TRBJ2-3	TRBV5-1	TGCGCCAGCAGCCTACGCCTTGACGCGGGCAATACGCAGTATTTT	CASSLRLDAGNTQYF
NA	NA	TRBJ2-5	TRBV5-1	TGCGCCAGCAGCTTGGATCAGTACCCAGAGACCCAGTACTTC	CASSLDQYPETQYF
TRBD1	NA	TRBJ2-3	TRBV15	TGTGCCACCAGCAGAAACAGGGGGCCGGCGGATACGCAGTATTTT	CATSRNRGPADTQYF
TRBD2	NA	TRBJ2-1	TRBV27	TGTGCCAGCAGTCCGGGACTAACCTCCTACAATGAGCAGTTCTTC	CASSPGLTSYNEQFF
TRBD1	few	TRBJ1-6	TRBV7-2	TGTGCCAGCAGCTTAGTTGGGACAGGGACCTCACCCCTCCACTTT	CASSLVGTGTSPLHF